Here is one T cell receptor (beta chain) with its context. CDR3 length: 14 residues. V dropped 4 bases and J dropped 10; count of bases not matched to a gene: 13. Germline V gene sequence: CDR1 LNHDA, CDR2 SQIVND (reference sequence). This record belongs to a study of blood T cell repertoires in COVID-19. The protocol was immunoSEQ multiplex PCR, while the TCRdb copy is restricted to in-frame clones and leaves out a portion. The sample includes 210,000 or so clones, more than 60% of them seen just once. This receptor was taken from a man aged 45-65 years who had recovered from COVID-19. The chain couples TRBV19 to TRBJ2-7; 7 bases line up with TRBD2. The sequencing input was peripheral blood. The CDR3 DNA reads TGTGCCAGTAGTAGCCCTTCGACCACGGGAGGTCAGTACTTC. Its translation: CASSSPSTTGGQYF.